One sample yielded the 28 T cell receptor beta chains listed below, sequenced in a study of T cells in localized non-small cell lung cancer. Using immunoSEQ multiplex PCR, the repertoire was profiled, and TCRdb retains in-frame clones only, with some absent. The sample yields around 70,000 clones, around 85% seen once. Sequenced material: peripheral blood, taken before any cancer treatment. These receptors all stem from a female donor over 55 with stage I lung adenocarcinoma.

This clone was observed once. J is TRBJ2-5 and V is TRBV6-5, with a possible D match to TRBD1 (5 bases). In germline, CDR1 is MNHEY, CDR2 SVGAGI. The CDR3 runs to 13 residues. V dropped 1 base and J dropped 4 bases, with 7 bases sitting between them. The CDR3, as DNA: TGTGCCAGCAGTTACTTTAGGGGAGAGACCCAGTACTTC. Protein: CASSYFRGETQYF.

This CDR3 reads CASMSGGHANTGELFF. For the CDR3, the DNA is TGCGCCAGCATGAGCGGGGGGCACGCGAACACCGGGGAGCTGTTTTTT. The chain couples TRBV5-1 to TRBJ2-2; 9 nucleotides agree with TRBD2. Unmatched junction bases numbered 6, after V lost 6 bases and J lost 0 bases. The CDR3 covers 16 residues. The germline V gene encodes CDR1 SGHRS and CDR2 YFSETQ.

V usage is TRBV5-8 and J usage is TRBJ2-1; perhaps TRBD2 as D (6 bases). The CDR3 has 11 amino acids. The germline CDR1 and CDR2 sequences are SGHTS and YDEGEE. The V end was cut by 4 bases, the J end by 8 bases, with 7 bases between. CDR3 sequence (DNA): TGTGCCAGCAGCGGAGGGGATGAGCAGTTCTTC. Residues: CASSGGDEQFF.

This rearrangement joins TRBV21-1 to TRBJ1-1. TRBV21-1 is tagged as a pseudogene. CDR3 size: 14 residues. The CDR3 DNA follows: TGTGCCAGCAGCAAAGCGCGGGAGAACACTGAAGCTTTCTTT. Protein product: CASSKARENTEAFF.

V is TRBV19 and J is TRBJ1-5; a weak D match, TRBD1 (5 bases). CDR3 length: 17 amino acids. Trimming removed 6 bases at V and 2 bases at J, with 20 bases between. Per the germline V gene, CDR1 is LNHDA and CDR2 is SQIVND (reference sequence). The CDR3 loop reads CASRTTRSGLGNQPQHF. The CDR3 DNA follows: TGTGCCAGTAGGACAACTCGTTCGGGACTAGGCAATCAGCCCCAGCATTTT.

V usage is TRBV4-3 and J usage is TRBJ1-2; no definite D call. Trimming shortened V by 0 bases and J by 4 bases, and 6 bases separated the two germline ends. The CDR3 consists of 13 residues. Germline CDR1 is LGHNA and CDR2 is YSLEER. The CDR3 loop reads CASSQDFSYGYTF. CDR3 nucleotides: TGCGCCAGCAGCCAAGATTTTAGCTATGGCTACACCTTC.

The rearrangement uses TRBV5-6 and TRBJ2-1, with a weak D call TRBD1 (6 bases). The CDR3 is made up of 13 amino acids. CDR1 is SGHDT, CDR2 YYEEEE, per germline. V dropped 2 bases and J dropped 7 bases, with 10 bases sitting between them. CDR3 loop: CASSFQGWNEQFF. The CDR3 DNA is TGTGCCAGCAGCTTTCAGGGGTGGAATGAGCAGTTCTTC.

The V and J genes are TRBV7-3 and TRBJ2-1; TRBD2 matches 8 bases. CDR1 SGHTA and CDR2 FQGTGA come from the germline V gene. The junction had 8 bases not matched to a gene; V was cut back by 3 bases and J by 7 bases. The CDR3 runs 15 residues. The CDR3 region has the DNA TGTGCCAGCAGCTTTTCAGCGGGAGTCGGTAATGAGCAGTTCTTC. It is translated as CASSFSAGVGNEQFF.

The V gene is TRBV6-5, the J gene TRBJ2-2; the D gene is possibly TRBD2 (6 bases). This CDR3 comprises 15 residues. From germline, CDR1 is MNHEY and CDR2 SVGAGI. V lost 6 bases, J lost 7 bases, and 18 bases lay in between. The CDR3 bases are TGTGCCAGCAGGCCGCTGGGGGGATCGATCGGGGAGCTGTTTTTT. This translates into CASRPLGGSIGELFF.

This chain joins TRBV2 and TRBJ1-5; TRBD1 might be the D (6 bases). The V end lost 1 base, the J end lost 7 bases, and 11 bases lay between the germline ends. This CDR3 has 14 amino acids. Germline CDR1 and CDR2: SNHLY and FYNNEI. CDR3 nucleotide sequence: TGTGCCAGCAGTGAAGTGAGGGGGTTGCAGCCCCAGCATTTT. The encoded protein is CASSEVRGLQPQHF.

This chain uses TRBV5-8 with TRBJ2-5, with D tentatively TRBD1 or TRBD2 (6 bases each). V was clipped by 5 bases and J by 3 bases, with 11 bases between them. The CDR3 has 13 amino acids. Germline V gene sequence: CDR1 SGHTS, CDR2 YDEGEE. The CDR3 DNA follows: TGTGCCAGCAGGTGGAGGGGGGAAGAGACCCAGTACTTC. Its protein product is CASRWRGEETQYF.

The CDR3 sequence: CASNRDRESYNEQFF. The CDR3 nucleotides read TGTGCCAGTAATAGGGACAGGGAGTCCTACAATGAGCAGTTCTTC. The chain is built from TRBV19 and TRBJ2-1; TRBD1 aligns across 9 bases. Germline V CDR1 and CDR2: LNHDA, SQIVND (reference sequence). Trimming took 7 bases from V and 1 from J; bases not matched to a gene: 5. The CDR3 is 15 amino acids.

The CDR3 sequence is CASSSFTTGSYEQYF. The CDR3 nucleotides read TGTGCCAGCAGCTCCTTCACAACGGGGTCCTACGAGCAGTACTTC. The chain is built from TRBV11-2 and TRBJ2-7; D may be TRBD2 (5 bases). The germline V and J ends were trimmed by 4 bases and 1 base, with 14 bases remaining between them. Germline V gene lookup returns CDR1 SGHAT and CDR2 FQNNGV. This CDR3 comprises 15 residues.

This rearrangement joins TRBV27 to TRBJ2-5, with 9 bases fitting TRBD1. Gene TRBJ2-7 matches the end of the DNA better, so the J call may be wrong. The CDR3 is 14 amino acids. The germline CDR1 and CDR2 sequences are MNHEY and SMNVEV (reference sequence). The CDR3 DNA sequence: TGTGCCACCTCCCTCGACAGGGGGGAGCGCGAGCAGTACTTC. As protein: CATSLDRGEREQYF.

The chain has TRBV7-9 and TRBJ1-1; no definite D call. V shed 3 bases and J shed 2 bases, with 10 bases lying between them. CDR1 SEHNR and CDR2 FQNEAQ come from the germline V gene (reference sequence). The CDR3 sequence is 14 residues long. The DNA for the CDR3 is TGTGCCAGCAGCTTCCCCGATAGAAACACTGAAGCTTTCTTT. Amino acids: CASSFPDRNTEAFF. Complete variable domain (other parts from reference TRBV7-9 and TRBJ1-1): DTGVSQNPRHKITKRGQNVTFRCDPISEHNRLYWYRQTLGQGPEFLTYFQNEAQLEKSRLLSDRFSAERPKGSFSTLEIQRTEQGDSAMYLCASSFPDRNTEAFFGQGTRLTVV.

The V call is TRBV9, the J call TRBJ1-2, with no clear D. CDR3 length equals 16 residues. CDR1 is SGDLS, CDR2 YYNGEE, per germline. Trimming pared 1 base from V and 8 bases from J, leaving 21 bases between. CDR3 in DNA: TGTGCCAGCAGCGTATGGGTCCGGGCGGGGATGAGCGGCTACACCTTC. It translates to CASSVWVRAGMSGYTF.

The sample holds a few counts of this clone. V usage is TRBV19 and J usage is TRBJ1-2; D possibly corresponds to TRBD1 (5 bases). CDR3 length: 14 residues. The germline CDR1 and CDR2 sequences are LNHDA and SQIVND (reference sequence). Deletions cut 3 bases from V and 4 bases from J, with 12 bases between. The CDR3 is CASSMDTVGYGYTF. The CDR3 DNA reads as TGTGCCAGTAGTATGGACACGGTCGGCTATGGCTACACCTTC.

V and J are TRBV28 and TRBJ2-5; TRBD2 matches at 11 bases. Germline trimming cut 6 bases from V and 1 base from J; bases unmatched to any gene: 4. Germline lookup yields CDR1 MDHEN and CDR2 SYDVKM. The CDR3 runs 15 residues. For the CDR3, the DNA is TGTGCCAGCAGCCACGGACTAGCGGGCCAAGAGACCCAGTACTTC. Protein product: CASSHGLAGQETQYF. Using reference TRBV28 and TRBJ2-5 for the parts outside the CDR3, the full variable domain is DVKVTQSSRYLVKRTGEKVFLECVQDMDHENMFWYRQDPGLGLRLIYFSYDVKMKEKGDIPEGYSVSREKKERFSLILESASTNQTSMYLCASSHGLAGQETQYFGPGTRLLVL.

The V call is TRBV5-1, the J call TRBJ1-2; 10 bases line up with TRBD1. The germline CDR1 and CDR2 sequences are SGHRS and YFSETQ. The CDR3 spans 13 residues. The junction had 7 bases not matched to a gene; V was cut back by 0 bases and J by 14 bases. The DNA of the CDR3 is TGCGCCAGCAGCTTGGAGGGACAGGGGTGGTATACCTTC. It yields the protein CASSLEGQGWYTF.

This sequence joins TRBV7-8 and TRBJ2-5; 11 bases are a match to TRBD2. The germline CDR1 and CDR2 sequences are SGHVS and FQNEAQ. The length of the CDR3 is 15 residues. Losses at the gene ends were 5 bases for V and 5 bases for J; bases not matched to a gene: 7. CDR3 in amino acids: CASSRTSGGRETQYF. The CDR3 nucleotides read TGTGCCAGCAGCCGTACTAGCGGGGGACGGGAGACCCAGTACTTC.

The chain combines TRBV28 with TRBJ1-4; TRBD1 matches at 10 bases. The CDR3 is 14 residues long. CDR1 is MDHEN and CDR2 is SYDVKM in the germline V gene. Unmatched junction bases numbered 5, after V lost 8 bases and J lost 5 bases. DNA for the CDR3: TGTGCCAGCCAGACAGGGGGCGGGAATGAAAAACTGTTTTTT. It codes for CASQTGGGNEKLFF.

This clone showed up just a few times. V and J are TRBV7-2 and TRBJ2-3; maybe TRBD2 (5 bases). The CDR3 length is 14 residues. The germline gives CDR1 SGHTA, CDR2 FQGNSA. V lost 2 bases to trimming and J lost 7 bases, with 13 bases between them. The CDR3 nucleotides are TGTGCCAGCAGCTTATTACCTAGCCCTAATACGCAGTATTTT. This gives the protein CASSLLPSPNTQYF.

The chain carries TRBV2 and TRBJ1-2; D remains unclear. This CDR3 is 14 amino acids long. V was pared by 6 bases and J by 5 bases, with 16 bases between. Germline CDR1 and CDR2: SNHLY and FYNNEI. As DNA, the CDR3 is TGTGCCAGCAGAGCGGCCCCAGCTCTTTATGGCTACACCTTC. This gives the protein CASRAAPALYGYTF.

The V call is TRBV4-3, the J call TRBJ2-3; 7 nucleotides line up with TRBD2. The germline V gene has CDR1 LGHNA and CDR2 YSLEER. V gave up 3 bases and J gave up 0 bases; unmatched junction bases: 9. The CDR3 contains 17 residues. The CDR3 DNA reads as TGCGCCAGCAGCCAGTTTGTAGCGGGTTATAGCACAGATACGCAGTATTTT. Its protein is CASSQFVAGYSTDTQYF.

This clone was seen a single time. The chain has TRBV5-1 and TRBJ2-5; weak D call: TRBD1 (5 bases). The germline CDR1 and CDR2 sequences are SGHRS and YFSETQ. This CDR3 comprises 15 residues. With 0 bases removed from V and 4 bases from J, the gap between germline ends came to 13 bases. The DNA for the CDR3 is TGCGCCAGCAGCTTGGAGTCAGGGAAAGGAGAGACCCAGTACTTC. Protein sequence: CASSLESGKGETQYF.

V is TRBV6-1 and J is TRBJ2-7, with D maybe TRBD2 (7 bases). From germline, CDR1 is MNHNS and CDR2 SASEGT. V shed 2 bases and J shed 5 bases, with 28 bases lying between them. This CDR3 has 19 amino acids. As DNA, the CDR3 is TGTGCCAGCAGTGAACGGGCCTATTACGGGGGGCCGGTTTTCAACGAGCAGTACTTC. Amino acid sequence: CASSERAYYGGPVFNEQYF.

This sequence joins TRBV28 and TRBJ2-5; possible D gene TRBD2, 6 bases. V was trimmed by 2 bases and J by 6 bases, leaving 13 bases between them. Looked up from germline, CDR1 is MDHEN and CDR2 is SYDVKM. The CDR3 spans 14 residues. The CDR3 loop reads CASSLVFGRKTQYF. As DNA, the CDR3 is TGTGCCAGCAGTTTAGTTTTCGGGAGAAAGACCCAGTACTTC.

The CDR3 sequence is CASRGGSYASEKLFF. Here the CDR3 DNA reads TGTGCCAGCAGGGGGGGATCCTACGCGTCGGAAAAACTGTTTTTT. The V and J genes are TRBV4-2 and TRBJ1-4; TRBD1 is a possible D gene (5 bases). The V end lost 6 bases, the J end lost 8 bases, and 19 bases lay between the germline ends. This CDR3 region has 15 residues. Looked up from germline, CDR1 is LGHNA and CDR2 is YNFKEQ.